This T cell receptor beta chain was recovered during a study of T-cell memory formation after mild COVID-19 (dated by TCRdb to the early 2020s). In the study overall: TCR sequence clusters from the two donors were largely donor specific. Two young, previously healthy adult volunteers made up the cohort, one male and one female. T-cell clones expanding and contracting after mild COVID-19 in a couple of donors were tracked by longitudinal TCRalpha and TCRbeta repertoire sequencing. General conclusions and limits of the study: Some responding clones were found in pre-infection memory, which suggests that pre-existing cross-reactive memory T cells took part in the SARS-CoV-2 response. Contracting CD4+ clones appeared mostly in the CM and EM memory subsets, whereas CD8+ clones were enriched in EMRA. From day 15 to 85, contracting clones showed balanced CD4/CD8 phenotypes, whereas a second wave of clones that expanded from day 15 to 37 leaned towards CD4+. SARS-CoV-2 specificity was not confirmed for the second-wave clones peaking on day 37. Only a couple of mild cases were covered in the study, and larger cohorts including severe cases with pre-infection samples were considered necessary.

V lost 5 bases and J lost 4 bases, and the count of bases not matched to a germline gene is 7. Based on the germline V gene, the CDR1 and CDR2 sequences are MGHRA and YSYEKL. The CDR3 goes from the cysteine to the phenylalanine over 14 residues. Only CDR3 DNA is held: 42 bases, read in frame from base 1. The sequencer was an Illumina NovaSeq 6000. cDNA libraries for TCRalpha and TCRbeta were prepared by 5'RACE using constant-segment primers, with sample barcodes and unique molecular identifiers added. RNA was extracted from every sample with Trizol reagent. Library amplification was performed in two PCR steps, and a second sample barcode and Illumina TruSeq adapters were introduced in the second step. The libraries were sequenced on an Illumina NovaSeq using 2 x 150 bp paired-end reads. Turning to the authors' computational methods: Reads were demultiplexed and collapsed into UMI-guided consensus sequences with migec v1.2.7. Using mixcr v2.1.11, UMI consensuses were aligned to TRA and TRB V and J templates and then assembled into clonotypes. A clonotype was counted as expanded or contracted only if both edgeR and NoisET called the change significant, with noise models trained on biological replicates. For edgeR calls, a false discovery rate-adjusted p below 0.01 and a log2 fold-change threshold of 1 were applied. As an exploratory analysis of dynamics, max-normalized trajectories of the 1000 most abundant clonotypes were examined with PCA combined with hierarchical clustering. Each responding clone was given a CD4 or CD8 phenotype based on the CD4+ and CD8+ repertoires, which had been sequenced separately. TCRdb trimmed public reads at Q25 via fastp, called clones via MiXCR and kept in-frame beta chains. CDR3 protein duplicates are merged, each entry listing the most common genes and DNA. These V and J calls derive from TCRdb rather than the authors' analysis. This sample comprises tens of thousands of distinct CDR3 sequences, around 13% of them detected only once. The top ten clonotypes cover 31% of the sample.

PBMCs were isolated by Ficoll-Paque density gradient centrifugation. For this clonotype: Its antigen target is currently unknown. Qualities for individual bases were not recorded, and no much larger clone is one base off.

The TCR sequence derives from an adult woman who had mild COVID-19 (a few samples of this study predate the infection). The sample titles of this study are shuffled in the database, so cell type and time point are left out; the donor was told from shared clones. The chain employs TRBV4-1 and TRBJ2-7; TRBD1 agrees with 8 junctional bases. The sequencing input was PBMCs or a T cell subset sorted from them (not recorded which). The nucleotide sequence is TGCGCCAGCAGCTCCGGGACAGGTTTATACGAGCAGTACTTC. It translates as CASSSGTGLYEQYF.